This passage covers 10 T cell receptor beta chains from one sample sequenced in a study of blood T cell repertoires in COVID-19 (dated by TCRdb to 2018 to 2021). Library preparation employed the immunoSEQ multiplex PCR assay. TCRdb stores this immuneACCESS table with in-frame sequences only. Part of the clones is absent; in the studies checked, under half of the shortfall reflects unresolved V genes, and no reason is known for the rest. For this sample there are approximately 240,000 clones; about 85% appear just once. Approximately 2.6% of the sample is in the top ten clones. Sequenced material: peripheral blood. Receptor source: a man aged 50 to 59 who had recovered from COVID-19.

The genes are TRBV6-4 and TRBJ2-3; 9 bases line up with TRBD2. In germline, CDR1 is MRHNA, CDR2 SNTAGT. V lost 3 bases, J lost 6 bases, and 7 bases stayed unmatched. CDR3 length: 15 amino acids. The CDR3 bases are TGTGCCAGCAGTGAAGTCCTAGCGGGATCGGATACGCAGTATTTT. This codes for CASSEVLAGSDTQYF.

Comment on this clone: The sample holds other DNA sequences that translate to the same CDR3. The CDR3 sequence is CASSKQGSGNTIYF. The CDR3 DNA reads as TGTGCCAGCAGCAAACAGGGCTCTGGAAACACCATATATTTT. The chain carries TRBV3-1 (or the pseudogene TRBV3-2) and TRBJ1-3, with a weak D call TRBD1 (6 bases). The CDR3 runs 14 residues. V dropped 5 bases and J dropped 0 bases, with 8 bases sitting between them. CDR1 and CDR2 (germline): LGHDT, YNNKEL (reference sequence).

This sequence joins TRBV18 and TRBJ2-3; tentatively, D is TRBD1 (6 bases). The CDR3 loop spans 17 amino acids. The germline V gene has CDR1 KGHSH and CDR2 LQKENI. V was shortened by 8 bases and J by 2 bases, with 23 bases between the two germline ends. The CDR3 region is CASATMRGRDITDTQYF. The CDR3 bases are TGTGCCAGCGCGACTATGAGGGGACGGGACATCACAGATACGCAGTATTTT.

The V gene is TRBV5-1, the J gene TRBJ2-3; tentative D call: TRBD2 (6 bases). V gave up 7 bases and J gave up 0 bases, with 15 bases separating them. Germline V gives CDR1 SGHRS, CDR2 YFSETQ. The CDR3 spans 15 residues. The CDR3: CASLPGSPSTDTQYF. The CDR3 DNA reads as TGCGCCAGCCTCCCCGGGAGCCCTAGCACAGATACGCAGTATTTT.

V and J are TRBV19 and TRBJ2-3, with 10 bases aligning to TRBD2. Germline CDR1 and CDR2: LNHDA and SQIVND (reference sequence). The CDR3 totals 17 residues. V dropped 7 bases and J dropped 0; count of bases not matched to a gene: 10. The CDR3 protein is CASTETGLASSTDTQYF. In nucleotides, the CDR3 is TGTGCCAGTACCGAGACGGGACTAGCGTCTAGCACAGATACGCAGTATTTT.

The chain links TRBV5-1 to TRBJ2-5; TRBD2 aligns across 7 bases. Germline V gene lookup returns CDR1 SGHRS and CDR2 YFSETQ. This CDR3 contains 17 residues. With V trimmed by 0 bases and J by 7 bases, 15 bases remained unmatched. This CDR3 reads CASSLVAGAQSTGTQYF. The CDR3 DNA follows: TGCGCCAGCAGCTTGGTCGCGGGAGCACAGTCAACGGGGACCCAGTACTTC.

The count of this clone is one. The chain is built from TRBV7-9 and TRBJ2-7, with TRBD1 matching over 8 bases. The CDR3 length is 14 residues. Germline CDR1 reads SEHNR; CDR2 reads FQNEAQ (reference sequence). The V and J ends lost 5 bases and 3 bases, in that order; junction bases with no gene match: 6. The CDR3 nucleotides are TGTGCCAGCAGCGAACAGGGGGATAGCTACGAGCAGTACTTC. Translation gives CASSEQGDSYEQYF. Full variable domain (outside the CDR3, taken from reference TRBV7-9 and TRBJ2-7): DTGVSQNPRHKITKRGQNVTFRCDPISEHNRLYWYRQTLGQGPEFLTYFQNEAQLEKSRLLSDRFSAERPKGSFSTLEIQRTEQGDSAMYLCASSEQGDSYEQYFGPGTRLTVT.

The V call is TRBV19, the J call TRBJ2-2; D remains unclear. CDR1 and CDR2 (germline): LNHDA, SQIVND (reference sequence). This CDR3 region has 13 residues. V was pared by 4 bases and J by 3 bases, with 6 bases between. CDR3 nucleotide sequence: TGTGCCAGTAGTAGTCGGGACACCGGGGAGCTGTTTTTT. It codes for CASSSRDTGELFF.

CDR3 nucleotides: TGTGCCTGGAGCCAGGGGACAGGGGCTGTGAACTATGGCTACACCTTC. Amino acid sequence: CAWSQGTGAVNYGYTF. This chain links TRBV30 with TRBJ1-2; 10 nucleotides agree with TRBD1. Germline-derived CDR1 and CDR2 are GTSNPN and SVGIG (reference sequence). This CDR3 is 16 amino acids long. With V trimmed by 3 bases and J by 2 bases, 9 bases remained unmatched. Full variable domain (rest looked up from reference TRBV30 and TRBJ1-2): SQTIHQWPATLVQPVGSPLSLECTVEGTSNPNLYWYRQAAGRGLQLLFYSVGIGQISSEVPQNLSASRPQDRQFILSSKKLLLSDSGFYLCAWSQGTGAVNYGYTFGSGTRLTVV.

This chain links TRBV29-1 with TRBJ2-3, with D perhaps matching TRBD1 (5 bases). Germline values: CDR1 SQVTM, CDR2 ANQGSEA. Trimming cost V 4 bases and J 0 bases, with 14 bases left between them. CDR3 length: 15 residues. CDR3 loop: CSVVQGAHSTDTQYF. The DNA for the CDR3 is TGCAGCGTTGTTCAAGGGGCGCACAGCACAGATACGCAGTATTTT.